Sequencing of this T cell receptor beta chain was carried out in a study of T cells in Graves' hyperthyroidism and ophthalmopathy (dated by TCRdb to about 2019). Study-level background: Peripheral blood was sampled at the time of initial diagnosis, prior to any treatment. After sampling, hyperthyroidism patients received methimazole starting at 30 mg daily, and ophthalmopathy patients received high-dose intravenous methylprednisolone. To identify TCR V-J signatures that set the groups apart, the researchers used a discovery cohort of 90 to 100 patients, made up of approximately 43 with Graves' ophthalmopathy and some 58 with stable Graves' hyperthyroidism. The roughly 90 discovery patients were divided at random into training and test sets in a 7:3 ratio. TCR Vbeta CDR3 sequencing of some 140 peripheral blood samples (43 ophthalmopathy, 75 hyperthyroidism and 17 progressor patients) is reported in the paper. Prospective prediction of ophthalmopathy was tested in an independent validation cohort of about 19 hyperthyroidism patients and 17 patients who later progressed to ophthalmopathy. Thyroid tissue and blood T-cell repertoires from over 5 Graves' hyperthyroidism patients were also compared in the study. The paper's findings and limits, for the study overall: Most expanded thyroid clonotypes (frequency above 0.001) were also detected in blood, a finding suggesting that blood repertoires may reflect thyroid immune responses. A model built on a 13 V-J signature distinguished ophthalmopathy from stable hyperthyroidism, reaching around 87% sensitivity and approximately 83% specificity in cross-validation and 80%/75% in testing. Sample size was not statistically predetermined, and investigators were not blinded to group allocation. In validation, the model predicted progression to ophthalmopathy a median of about 6 months before onset, with roughly 68% sensitivity and 72.22% specificity.

This clonotype was seen a few times. This clone's antigen is unknown. There are no base qualities to consult, and no much larger clone falls within one base. CDR1 and CDR2 are read off the germline V gene as MDHEN and SYDVKM. Trimming at the junction amounts to 5 bases on V and 4 bases on J, and the germline ends lie 15 bases apart. From the cysteine up to the phenylalanine, the CDR3 has a length of 15 residues. The DNA shown is the 45-base CDR3, in frame from base 1. The TCR beta CDR3 regions were amplified from the RNA transcripts. The first round of RT-PCR for the TCR CDR3 was performed with the HTBI primer set and the Qiagen OneStep RT-PCR kit. A second multiplex PCR round built the libraries, followed by size selection and purification. The libraries were sequenced on an Illumina HiSeq2000 using paired-end 100 bp reads. The published analysis was carried out like this. SOAPnuke was used to process the raw data, removing reads that contained adapters or uncalled bases, had a mean Phred below 15, or lacked an exact match to the constant primer or identifier. COPE v1.2.5 was used to merge high-quality paired reads, and clonotypes were defined as unique nucleotide sequences. MiTCR v1.1 was used to align clonotypes to the IMGT TRBV, TRBD and TRBJ reference segments. Only V-J combinations with frequency above 0.0001, covering about 99% of repertoires, were analysed. A TCS score was defined as the ratio of F50 (clonal expansion) to E x V (chaos), with BLOSUM62-based TCRdist applied between CDR3 peptides within each V-J. Welch's t-statistics and random forest reduced roughly 500 V-J features to 13, which were used in a naive Bayes classifier (R e1071). TCRdb itself trimmed the public reads at Q25 with fastp, ran MiXCR and retained productive beta chains. Entries that share a CDR3 protein sequence are merged under the most common genes and DNA. The V and J calls here are based on TCRdb, not the publication. The sample data list around 440,000 distinct CDR3 sequences, and around a sixth of these were observed just once. The ten largest make up 11% to 15% of the sample.

Stable Graves' hyperthyroidism was defined as the absence of progression to ophthalmopathy over 18 months of follow-up. Hyperthyroidism patients were newly diagnosed, had a disease duration of under 2 months, and were aged 18 to 65 years. The study excluded patients with uncontrolled infections, other autoimmune diseases, pregnancy or lactation. Diagnoses relied on clinical symptoms, serum thyroxine and TRAb, thyroid ultrasound and orbital computed tomography. PBMCs were separated from under 12 ml of fresh peripheral blood using Ficoll-Paque density gradient centrifugation. Trizol reagent was used to extract total RNA, and RNA quality was then checked on an Agilent 2100 Bioanalyzer.

The receptor chain draws on TRBV28 and TRBJ1-5; there is no confident call for the D gene. The sequence was collected from a woman under 30 with Graves' hyperthyroidism. The sequencing input was blood. Here the CDR3 is given as CASSPPLGSNQPQHF. The nucleotides are TGTGCCAGCAGTCCCCCTCTAGGAAGTAATCAGCCCCAGCATTTT.